These 22 T cell receptor beta chains were all obtained from the same sample, sequenced in a study of CD8+ T cells in alopecia areata. The treatment denotes: oral pan-JAK inhibitor, 5-10 mg twice daily. Extracted from the samples, RNA was reverse transcribed into cDNA to serve as the sequencing template. Data came from immunoSEQ multiplex PCR; TCRdb stores just in-frame clones and leaves some out. The sample shows 190,000 or so clones, roughly 53% of them seen only once. Sequencing was performed on CD8+ T cells sorted from blood, taken at week 24, from a patient treated with tofacitinib. The receptors were sampled from a human donor with alopecia areata.

V usage is TRBV6-6 and J usage is TRBJ1-2, with TRBD1 matching 9 bases. J gave up 6 bases and V 5 bases, and 13 bases lay outside the gene matches. Germline values: CDR1 MNHNY, CDR2 SVGAGI (reference sequence). The CDR3 runs 16 residues. The CDR3 sequence is CASSGFLEQGANGYTF. CDR3 coding DNA: TGTGCCAGCAGTGGGTTCCTGGAACAGGGGGCTAATGGCTACACCTTC.

V is TRBV6-6 and J is TRBJ2-1; D not resolved. V lost 0 bases and J 1 base, leaving 10 bases between the germline ends. This CDR3 comprises 16 residues. Germline V gene sequence: CDR1 MNHNY, CDR2 SVGAGI (reference sequence). The CDR3 region is CASSYSQKLSYNEQFF. CDR3 coding DNA: TGTGCCAGCAGTTACTCCCAAAAGCTATCCTACAATGAGCAGTTCTTC.

Comments on this clone: A read error may produce the germline difference seen at one junction end. J is TRBJ2-7 and V is TRBV6-1, with 10 bases identical to TRBD2. This CDR3 spans 16 amino acids. Germline CDR1 is MNHNS and CDR2 is SASEGT. CDR3 region: CASSDLAGANLSEQYF. The CDR3 bases are TGTGCCAGCAGTGATCTAGCGGGGGCCAACTTGAGCGAGCAGTACTTT.

The chain couples TRBV7-9 to TRBJ2-5, with D unresolved. CDR3 length: 13 residues. The V end lost 5 bases, the J end lost 3 bases, and 10 bases lay between the germline ends. CDR1 and CDR2 from the germline V gene are SEHNR and FQNEAQ (reference sequence). In DNA form, the CDR3 reads TGTGCCAGCAGCCAAGGTGGTGAAGAGACCCAGTACTTC. Encoded protein: CASSQGGEETQYF.

This clone was seen more than once but under ten times. The gene calls are TRBV6-1 and TRBJ2-7; D is uncertain. This CDR3 is built from 16 residues. V was clipped by 2 bases and J by 0 bases, with 14 bases between them. Germline V lookup: CDR1 MNHNS, CDR2 SASEGT. This chain's CDR3 is CASSEYDFDPSYEQYF. The DNA of the CDR3 is TGTGCCAGCAGTGAATACGATTTCGACCCCTCCTACGAGCAGTACTTC.

This clone was detected only once. The rearrangement joins TRBV5-6 to TRBJ2-1, with D unresolved. The germline V and J ends were trimmed by 1 base and 9 bases, with 11 bases remaining between them. Germline-derived CDR1 and CDR2 are SGHDT and YYEEEE. CDR3 length: 13 amino acids. The CDR3 DNA follows: TGTGCCAGCAGCTTGAAAGGGATTGTTGAGCAGTTCTTC. This codes for CASSLKGIVEQFF.

This clone came up a few times. The V call is TRBV19, the J call TRBJ2-1, with a possible D match to TRBD1 (6 bases). The CDR3 runs 14 residues. The germline V and J ends were trimmed by 5 bases and 0 bases, with 8 bases remaining between them. The germline V gene has CDR1 LNHDA and CDR2 SQIVND (reference sequence). The CDR3 DNA is TGTGCCAGTAGTGGGGGCAGCTCCTACAATGAGCAGTTCTTC. Protein: CASSGGSSYNEQFF.

The rearrangement uses TRBV4-1 and TRBJ1-5, with TRBD1 identical over 7 bases. The germline gives CDR1 MGHRA, CDR2 YSYEKL. The ends lost 6 bases at V and 3 bases at J; junction bases unmatched: 8. The CDR3 runs 15 residues. In nucleotides, the CDR3 is TGCGCCAGCAGTCCCACAGGGGCCTCCAATCAGCCCCAGCATTTT. It specifies CASSPTGASNQPQHF.

Of note for this clone: One junction end disagrees with the germline gene, perhaps due to a read error. This chain links TRBV29-1 with TRBJ1-2; D gene unclear. Germline CDR1 SQVTM, CDR2 ANQGSEA. This CDR3 has 12 residues. The CDR3 nucleotides are TGCAGCGTTGAAGCTGGTCTGGCGAGATTTGTCTTT. This codes for CSVEAGLARFVF.

For this clone: This CDR3 is also generated by other DNA sequences in the sample. This chain connects TRBV29-1 to TRBJ2-7; a weak D match, TRBD2 (5 bases). The V gene's germline CDR1 is SQVTM and CDR2 ANQGSEA. This CDR3 contains 14 residues. Trimming took off 2 bases at V and 3 bases at J, with 14 bases between the two ends. The DNA for the CDR3 is TGCAGCGTTGAAACGGGATCCTCGAGCTACGAGCAGTACTTC. As protein: CSVETGSSSYEQYF.

This chain connects TRBV7-9 to TRBJ1-6; 7 bases align to TRBD1. Germline loops: CDR1 SEHNR, CDR2 FQNEAQ (reference sequence). The CDR3 has 12 amino acids. The V segment lost 5 bases and the J segment 15 bases; nucleotides outside the gene matches: 7. The CDR3 region is CASSELTGLLHF. The DNA for the CDR3 is TGTGCCAGCAGCGAACTGACAGGGCTCCTCCACTTT.

The chain uses TRBV29-1 and TRBJ2-7; 10 positions agree with TRBD1. The ends lost 1 base at V and 6 bases at J; junction bases unmatched: 9. This CDR3 is built from 15 residues. Germline CDR1 and CDR2: SQVTM and ANQGSEA. CDR3 DNA: TGCAGCGTTGAAGTAGGTGGGACAGGGGCCTCCGAGCAGTACTTC. It encodes CSVEVGGTGASEQYF.

This clone was counted a few times. This sequence joins TRBV2 and TRBJ2-2; D may correspond to TRBD1 or TRBD2 (5 bases each). CDR3 length: 15 amino acids. Looked up from germline, CDR1 is SNHLY and CDR2 is FYNNEI. V was cut by 6 bases and J by 0 bases, with 11 bases left in between. The CDR3 nucleotides are TGTGCCAGCAGCCCGGGACGTCCGAACACCGGGGAGCTGTTTTTT. It yields the protein CASSPGRPNTGELFF.

This rearrangement joins TRBV13 to TRBJ2-7, with D tentatively TRBD1 or TRBD2 (5 bases each). In germline, CDR1 is PRHDT, CDR2 FYEKMQ (reference sequence). V lost 1 base and J lost 0, with 10 bases in between. The CDR3 has 15 amino acids. This CDR3 is CASSLEGSVSYEQYF. CDR3 nucleotides: TGTGCCAGCAGCTTAGAGGGGAGCGTCTCCTACGAGCAGTACTTC.

In its sample, this clone was seen a few times. The chain employs TRBV29-1 and TRBJ1-2; 7 nucleotides line up with TRBD1. CDR1 and CDR2 (germline): SQVTM, ANQGSEA. CDR3 length: 15 amino acids. The J segment lost 1 base and the V segment lost 0 bases, leaving 5 bases of the junction unmatched. DNA of the CDR3: TGCAGCGTTGAAGATGGGACAGCGCTTAACTATGGCTACACCTTC. Translated: CSVEDGTALNYGYTF.

The chain has TRBV29-1 and TRBJ2-3; 8 nucleotides line up with TRBD2. Germline V gene lookup returns CDR1 SQVTM and CDR2 ANQGSEA. The CDR3 spans 14 residues. With V trimmed by 7 bases and J by 2 bases, 8 bases remained unmatched. The CDR3 here is CSADTGGTTDTQYF. For the CDR3, the DNA is TGCAGCGCGGACACGGGAGGGACCACAGATACGCAGTATTTT.

The chain carries TRBV30 and TRBJ1-6, with 7 positions matching TRBD1. The trim removed 8 bases at V and 0 bases at J, leaving 10 bases unmatched. The CDR3 consists of 16 residues. Germline V CDR1 and CDR2: GTSNPN, SVGIG (reference sequence). CDR3 loop: CALRTGPSSYNSPLHF. CDR3 nucleotide sequence: TGTGCCCTCAGGACAGGTCCTAGCTCCTATAATTCACCCCTCCACTTT.

The chain links TRBV7-6 to TRBJ2-3, with 11 bases aligning to TRBD2. This CDR3 has 16 amino acids. V lost 1 base and J lost 6; bases outside the gene matches: 6. The germline gives CDR1 SGHVS, CDR2 FNYEAQ. In DNA form, the CDR3 reads TGTGCCAGCAGCTTAGGGGCCGGGACTAGCGGTGATACGCAGTATTTT. The encoded protein is CASSLGAGTSGDTQYF.

The chain employs TRBV30 and TRBJ2-2; the D is unclear. Germline CDR1 GTSNPN, CDR2 SVGIG (reference sequence). The CDR3 has 11 amino acids. With 1 base removed from V and 6 bases from J, the gap between germline ends came to 3 bases. The CDR3 DNA sequence: TGTGCCTGGAGTGGGGCCGGGGAGCTGTTTTTT. It yields the protein CAWSGAGELFF.

This clone has a single count. The chain combines TRBV30 with TRBJ2-7; no clear D. The CDR3 length is 11 residues. Trimming left V 5 bases short and J 6 bases short, with 11 bases between. The germline V gene has CDR1 GTSNPN and CDR2 SVGIG (reference sequence). CDR3 sequence reads: CAWGGCAEQYF. DNA of the CDR3: TGTGCCTGGGGTGGGTGCGCCGAGCAGTACTTC.

This clone was counted a few times. The chain couples TRBV7-9 to TRBJ1-5; 10 bases agree with TRBD1. J lost 6 bases, V lost 5 bases, and 7 bases had no gene match. The CDR3 consists of 15 residues. Germline assignment: CDR1 SEHNR and CDR2 FQNEAQ (reference sequence). CDR3 in amino acids: CASSAGTGVSQPQHF. The CDR3 DNA reads TGTGCCAGCAGCGCCGGGACAGGGGTCAGTCAGCCCCAGCATTTT.

The CDR3 is CASGVRENQPQHF. CDR3 bases: TGTGCCAGTGGGGTCAGAGAAAATCAGCCCCAGCATTTT. The chain employs TRBV6-5 and TRBJ1-5; D gene ambiguous. The CDR3 is 13 residues long. Germline-derived CDR1 and CDR2 are MNHEY and SVGAGI. Between the trimmed V and J ends, which lost 9 bases and 4 bases, there was a span of 13 bases.